The 18 T cell receptor beta chains below all came from one sample that was sequenced in a study of T cell responses to AZD1222 COVID-19 vaccine. Clones were sequenced by immunoSEQ multiplex PCR, and TCRdb holds only the in-frame ones, with some missing. Of 95,000 to 120,000 clones in the sample, more than 70% were seen once. The source material was peripheral blood, sampled on day 0 of MenACWY control vaccination. These TCRs come from an adult in good health.

The rearrangement links TRBV27 to TRBJ1-1, with D hard to call. The CDR3 sequence is 13 residues long. Between the trimmed V and J ends, which lost 5 bases and 1 base, there was a span of 8 bases. Germline assignment: CDR1 MNHEY and CDR2 SMNVEV (reference sequence). The CDR3 sequence is CASSVGENTEAFF. In DNA form, the CDR3 reads TGTGCCAGCAGTGTTGGGGAGAACACTGAAGCTTTCTTT.

The rearrangement uses TRBV24-1 and TRBJ1-2, with 9 bases matching TRBD1. CDR3 length: 16 residues. J was trimmed by 2 bases and V by 5 bases; bases with no gene match: 8. In germline, CDR1 is KGHDR, CDR2 SFDVKD. CDR3 region: CATSASWTGENYGYTF. Here the CDR3 DNA reads TGTGCCACCAGTGCCTCATGGACAGGGGAAAACTATGGCTACACCTTC.

CDR3 nucleotide sequence: TGTGCCAGCAGCGAACGGGACCGCGGCTCTGGAAACACCATATATTTT. Translating gives CASSERDRGSGNTIYF. The chain has TRBV7-9 and TRBJ1-3, with D perhaps matching TRBD1 (5 bases). The CDR3 is 16 amino acids. Trimming stripped 5 bases from V and 0 bases from J, with 14 bases between. Germline CDR1 SEHNR, CDR2 FQNEAQ (reference sequence).

On this clone itself: Distinct nucleotide sequences in the sample also encode this CDR3. The CDR3 loop reads CASSDEQGAETQYF. The CDR3 bases are TGCGCCAGCAGCGACGAACAGGGGGCTGAGACCCAGTACTTC. The chain has TRBV5-1 and TRBJ2-5; TRBD1 matches at 9 bases. Germline CDR1 and CDR2: SGHRS and YFSETQ. With 4 bases clipped from V and 5 bases from J, the junction kept 6 bases outside the gene matches. This CDR3 has 14 residues.

In its sample, this clone was seen once. J is TRBJ2-1 and V is TRBV9; the match to TRBD2 covers 7 bases. Germline CDR1 and CDR2: SGDLS and YYNGEE. The CDR3 loop spans 16 amino acids. The junction had 5 bases not matched to a gene; V was cut back by 0 bases and J by 2 bases. The CDR3: CASSVEAGTTYNEQFF. CDR3 DNA: TGTGCCAGCAGCGTAGAGGCGGGGACTACCTACAATGAGCAGTTCTTC.

This sequence joins TRBV29-1 and TRBJ2-7, with 11 positions matching TRBD1. Germline V gene data show CDR1 as SQVTM and CDR2 as ANQGSEA. CDR3 size: 14 residues. J lost 5 bases, V lost 4 bases, and 7 bases had no gene match. Here the CDR3 reads CSVVEGTGGNEQYF. The CDR3 DNA follows: TGCAGCGTTGTAGAGGGGACAGGGGGTAACGAGCAGTACTTC.

The J gene is TRBJ1-2, the V gene TRBV19; D perhaps matches TRBD1 (5 bases). Trimming stripped 7 bases from V and 4 bases from J, with 22 bases between. The CDR3 loop spans 16 amino acids. Germline loops: CDR1 LNHDA, CDR2 SQIVND (reference sequence). DNA of the CDR3: TGTGCCAGTAAAAACAAACAGGTGGGGTTCGGCTATGGCTACACCTTC. It codes for CASKNKQVGFGYGYTF.

V usage is TRBV6-6 and J usage is TRBJ2-7; 7 bases agree with TRBD1. Losses at the gene ends were 0 bases for V and 2 bases for J; bases not matched to a gene: 7. This CDR3 has 16 amino acids. Germline CDR1 MNHNY, CDR2 SVGAGI (reference sequence). The CDR3 region is CASSYSPGQQTYEQYF. The CDR3 region has the DNA TGTGCCAGCAGTTACTCCCCGGGACAGCAAACCTACGAGCAGTACTTC.

The chain is built from TRBV5-8 and TRBJ2-6; D is unclear. The length of the CDR3 is 16 residues. Germline V gene lookup returns CDR1 SGHTS and CDR2 YDEGEE. Trimming took off 0 bases at V and 0 bases at J, with 7 bases between the two ends. This CDR3 is CASSLVTNSGANVLTF. CDR3 sequence (DNA): TGTGCCAGCAGCTTGGTGACAAACTCTGGGGCCAACGTCCTGACTTTC.

V gene TRBV5-1 combines with J gene TRBJ2-1; 7 bases line up with TRBD1. V shed 0 bases, J shed 4 bases, and the junction held 7 bases outside the gene matches. The CDR3 sequence is 16 residues long. CDR1 and CDR2 from the germline V gene are SGHRS and YFSETQ. Here the CDR3 DNA reads TGCGCCAGCAGCTTGGGTGACAGGGCGTCGTACAATGAGCAGTTCTTC. Amino acid sequence: CASSLGDRASYNEQFF.

Within the sample, this clone is medium-sized (0.01 to 0.1%). The chain is built from TRBV29-1 and TRBJ1-5; 7 bases are shared with TRBD1. This CDR3 contains 13 residues. Per germline, CDR1 SQVTM and CDR2 ANQGSEA. The V segment lost 6 bases and the J segment 6 bases; nucleotides outside the gene matches: 8. The CDR3 spells CSVGTGEGQPQHF. CDR3 coding DNA: TGCAGCGTGGGTACAGGGGAAGGTCAGCCCCAGCATTTT.

The chain couples TRBV6-5 to TRBJ2-5, with a tentative D call TRBD1 (6 bases). CDR3 length: 13 amino acids. Deletions cut 7 bases from V and 5 bases from J, with 14 bases between. CDR1 is MNHEY, CDR2 SVGAGI, per germline. CDR3 sequence (DNA): TGTGCCAGCAAAGAACAGGGTGACGAGACCCAGTACTTC. Its protein product is CASKEQGDETQYF.

V is TRBV29-1 and J is TRBJ1-2; D remains ambiguous. Trimming removed 7 bases from V and 1 base from J, with 10 bases in between. Germline-derived CDR1 and CDR2 are SQVTM and ANQGSEA. The CDR3 totals 12 residues. CDR3 sequence reads: CSAGRGNYGYTF. The DNA of the CDR3 is TGCAGCGCTGGGCGGGGTAACTATGGCTACACCTTC.

The CDR3 bases are TGTGCCAGCAGTTTGCCGGATGTCTCTGGAAACACCATATATTTT. This translates into CASSLPDVSGNTIYF. The gene calls are TRBV28 and TRBJ1-3, with unresolved D. Looked up from germline, CDR1 is MDHEN and CDR2 is SYDVKM. V lost 3 bases and J 0 bases, leaving 9 bases between the germline ends. The CDR3 consists of 15 residues.

This sequence joins TRBV11-2 and TRBJ1-5; a possible D gene is TRBD1 (5 bases). Per germline, CDR1 SGHAT and CDR2 FQNNGV. Trimming took 0 bases from V and 0 from J, leaving 6 bases between them. This CDR3 is 15 amino acids long. The CDR3, as DNA: TGTGCCAGCAGCTTAGACAGGGATAGCAATCAGCCCCAGCATTTT. Translated: CASSLDRDSNQPQHF. Variable domain in full (rest from reference TRBV11-2 and TRBJ1-5): EAGVAQSPRYKIIEKRQSVAFWCNPISGHATLYWYQQILGQGPKLLIQFQNNGVVDDSQLPKDRFSAERLKGVDSTLKIQPAKLEDSAVYLCASSLDRDSNQPQHFGDGTRLSIL.

In DNA, the CDR3 is TGTGCCAGCAGCTTCAACAATAAAAAGGGGGATGAGCAGTTCTTC. This sequence encodes CASSFNNKKGDEQFF. The chain uses TRBV5-6 and TRBJ2-1; tentative D call: TRBD1 (6 bases). The germline V gene has CDR1 SGHDT and CDR2 YYEEEE. The CDR3 runs 15 residues. The germline V and J ends were trimmed by 2 bases and 8 bases, with 17 bases remaining between them.

The chain employs TRBV7-9 and TRBJ2-7, with 8 bases identical to TRBD1. The CDR3 has 15 residues. V shed 4 bases, J shed 3 bases, and the junction held 8 bases outside the gene matches. Germline values: CDR1 SEHNR, CDR2 FQNEAQ (reference sequence). DNA for the CDR3: TGTGCCAGCAGCTCCGGACAGGGTTATCACTACGAGCAGTACTTC. This translates into CASSSGQGYHYEQYF.

The count of this clone is one. The chain links TRBV2 to TRBJ1-1, with TRBD1 identical over 9 bases. The CDR3 has 18 residues. The germline CDR1 and CDR2 sequences are SNHLY and FYNNEI. The trim removed 6 bases at V and 1 base at J, leaving 15 bases unmatched. This CDR3 is CASSPKGGTGISNTEAFF. The CDR3 DNA is TGTGCCAGCAGCCCTAAGGGGGGGACAGGGATATCGAACACTGAAGCTTTCTTT.